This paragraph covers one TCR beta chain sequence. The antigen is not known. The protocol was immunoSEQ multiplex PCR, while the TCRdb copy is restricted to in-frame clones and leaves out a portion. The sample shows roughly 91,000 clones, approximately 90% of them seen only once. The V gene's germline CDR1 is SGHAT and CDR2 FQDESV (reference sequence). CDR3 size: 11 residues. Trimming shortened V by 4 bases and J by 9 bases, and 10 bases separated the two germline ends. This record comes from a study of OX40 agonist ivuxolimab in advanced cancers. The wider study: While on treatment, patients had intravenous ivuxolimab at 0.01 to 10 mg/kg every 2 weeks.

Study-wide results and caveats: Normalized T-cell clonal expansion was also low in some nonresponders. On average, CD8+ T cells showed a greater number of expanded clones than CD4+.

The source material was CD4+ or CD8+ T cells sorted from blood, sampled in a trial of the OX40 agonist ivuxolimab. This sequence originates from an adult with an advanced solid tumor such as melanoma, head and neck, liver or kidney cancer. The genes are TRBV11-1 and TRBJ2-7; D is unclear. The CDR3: CASSSRWVQYF. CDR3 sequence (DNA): TGTGCCAGCAGCTCCCGTTGGGTGCAGTACTTC.